Included here is one TCR beta chain sequence, with context. The data were obtained in a study of control samples from healthy donors and cancer patients. Libraries were prepared by immunoSEQ multiplex PCR; TCRdb keeps only in-frame clonotypes and omits some of them. The repertoire holds 150,000 to 200,000 clones, with 85% to 90% as singletons. The V segment lost 4 bases and the J segment 5 bases; nucleotides outside the gene matches: 7. From germline, CDR1 is SQVTM and CDR2 ANQGSEA. The CDR3 runs 14 residues. Sequences were obtained from blood. The genes are TRBV29-1 and TRBJ1-2; 10 bases are shared with TRBD1. The clonotype comes from a woman aged 50 to 65 in good health. This CDR3 is CSVVVSGQGYGYTF. CDR3 nucleotide sequence: TGCAGCGTTGTTGTTTCGGGACAGGGGTATGGCTACACCTTC.